Detailed here is one TCR beta chain. The antigen is not known. The data were obtained in a study of CXCR3-negative and CXCR3-positive naive CD8 T cells. Naive CD8+ T cells displayed a CD45RO-CCR7+CD27+CD95- phenotype. 5' RACE with UMI labels generated the TRB cDNA libraries. From the 5' RACE reads, TCRdb lists one entry per CDR3 protein and no DNA. The sample holds about 150,000 distinct CDR3 sequences. Study observations and caveats: Fresh PBMCs served for most assays, and CXCR3 expression fell partially after cryopreservation. Memory CD8+ T cell repertoires were far less diverse than both naive subsets. For CXCR3-positive naive cells, TRB CDR3s were more hydrophobic than those of CXCR3-negative naive cells.

Germline loops: CDR1 DFQATT, CDR2 SNEGSKA (reference sequence). The CDR3 is 15 residues long. This TCR was sampled from a human donor in good health. Some clones in this sample may be carry-over from other donors' samples. V gene TRBV20-1 combines with J gene TRBJ2-1; with no DNA, the TCRdb D assignment of TRBD2 cannot be verified. Sequencing was carried out using naive CXCR3+ CD8+ T cells from blood. Subset denoted: CD45RO-CCR7+CD27+CD95- naive CD8+ T cells expressing CXCR3 (TNR3+). CDR3 loop: CSTRTSRSSYNEQFF.